These 29 T cell receptor beta chains share one sample of origin, sequenced in a study of beta chain features in type 1 diabetes. The whole isolated RNA underwent reverse transcription, so sequencing captured expressed TCRB transcripts. TCRdb's table, derived via immunoSEQ multiplex PCR, lists solely in-frame clones and lacks some. The table shows 25,000 or so clones, with roughly 69% occurring only once. The sequenced sample consisted of Tregs from blood. The receptors shown here come from a woman aged 40 to 50 in good health.

The table lists this clone with a few counts. This chain uses TRBV5-6 with TRBJ2-3; TRBD2 might be the D (6 bases). The ends were cut back, 0 bases at V and 2 bases at J, with 10 bases in the middle. Germline V CDR1 and CDR2: SGHDT, YYEEEE. CDR3 size: 15 residues. The CDR3 spells CASSLGLGVTDTQYF. The CDR3 DNA is TGTGCCAGCAGCTTGGGACTAGGGGTCACAGATACGCAGTATTTT.

This clone was counted a single time. J is TRBJ1-2 and V is TRBV4-1, with D tentatively TRBD1 (6 bases). V was trimmed by 2 bases and J by 3 bases, leaving 19 bases between them. Germline V lookup: CDR1 MGHRA, CDR2 YSYEKL. The CDR3 sequence is 17 residues long. The CDR3 sequence: CASSQIRTGNFDYGYTF. CDR3 nucleotides: TGCGCCAGCAGCCAAATACGAACAGGGAATTTTGACTATGGCTACACCTTC.

Points on this clone: At one boundary the junction diverges from the germline segment, which might be a read error. This chain joins TRBV2 and TRBJ2-5, with 8 bases lining up with TRBD1. The CDR3 is made up of 14 amino acids. Germline V CDR1 and CDR2: SNHLY, FYNNEI. The CDR3 DNA reads as TGTGCCAGCAGGGTCACAGGGGGTCCGAGCGAGCAGCACTTC. It translates to CASRVTGGPSEQHF.

This sequence joins TRBV10-3 and TRBJ1-5, with D unresolved. V lost 9 bases and J lost 0, with 9 bases in between. The germline CDR1 and CDR2 sequences are ENHRY and SYGVKD. The CDR3 runs 13 residues. The CDR3 bases are TGTGCCATTCGCCAGAATAGCAATCAGCCCCAGCATTTT. The encoded protein is CAIRQNSNQPQHF.

The chain is built from TRBV29-1 and TRBJ2-5; perhaps TRBD2 as D (7 bases). CDR1 SQVTM and CDR2 ANQGSEA come from the germline V gene. Trimming removed 0 bases at V and 5 bases at J, with 10 bases between. The CDR3 contains 13 residues. The CDR3, as DNA: TGCAGCGTTGAAGATGCGGGGGCTGAGACCCAGTACTTC. Amino acids: CSVEDAGAETQYF.

This chain uses TRBV7-2 with TRBJ1-2, with D uncertain. With 1 base removed from V and 13 bases from J, the gap between germline ends came to 10 bases. Looked up from germline, CDR1 is SGHTA and CDR2 is FQGNSA. The CDR3 extends over 11 amino acids. CDR3 sequence: CASSLVGSSTF. Written as DNA, the CDR3 is TGTGCCAGCAGCTTAGTAGGGAGTTCCACCTTC.

The chain uses TRBV19 and TRBJ1-1, with a possible D match to TRBD1 (5 bases). CDR1 LNHDA and CDR2 SQIVND come from the germline V gene (reference sequence). V lost 6 bases and J 13 bases, leaving 24 bases between the germline ends. The CDR3 is 14 amino acids. DNA for the CDR3: TGTGCCAGTAGAACGACAGACGTGAGTGTTTCGTTTTTCTTT. Protein: CASRTTDVSVSFFF.

This chain uses TRBV18 with TRBJ1-2; D is perhaps TRBD1 (5 bases). The CDR3 sequence is 18 residues long. V was clipped by 2 bases and J by 1 base, with 20 bases between them. Germline assignment: CDR1 KGHSH and CDR2 LQKENI. The CDR3 loop is CASSPTPDPRENNYGYTF. CDR3 DNA sequence: TGTGCCAGCTCACCAACGCCGGACCCCAGGGAAAATAACTATGGCTACACCTTC.

The chain is built from TRBV7-2 and TRBJ2-1; maybe TRBD1 (6 bases). V was clipped by 5 bases and J by 9 bases, with 17 bases between them. This CDR3 has 14 residues. CDR1 and CDR2 from the germline V gene are SGHTA and FQGNSA. The CDR3 region is CASSLQGGGFEQFF. For the CDR3, the DNA is TGTGCCAGCAGCCTTCAAGGTGGGGGCTTTGAGCAGTTCTTC.

The chain is built from TRBV6-1 and TRBJ1-1; TRBD1 might be the D (5 bases). From germline, CDR1 is MNHNS and CDR2 SASEGT. Trimming left V 7 bases short and J 3 bases short, with 12 bases between. The CDR3 contains 13 residues. CDR3 loop: CASTQGRDTEAFF. In DNA, the CDR3 is TGTGCCAGCACGCAGGGTCGGGACACTGAAGCTTTCTTT.

The V call is TRBV4-3, the J call TRBJ2-1, with 8 bases lining up with TRBD2. V lost 4 bases to trimming and J lost 6 bases; unmatched junction nucleotides: 11. The CDR3 consists of 16 residues. In germline, CDR1 is LGHNA, CDR2 YSLEER. The CDR3, as DNA: TGCGCCAGCAGCCCCCTGGGGACTAGTTATTCCAATGAGCAGTTCTTC. Amino acid sequence: CASSPLGTSYSNEQFF.

The CDR3 sequence is CSVLTSGHNEQFF. The CDR3, as DNA: TGCAGCGTTTTGACTAGCGGGCACAATGAGCAGTTCTTC. This chain uses TRBV29-1 with TRBJ2-1; TRBD2 matches 10 bases. V shed 5 bases, J shed 5 bases, and the junction held 3 bases outside the gene matches. CDR3 length: 13 residues. The germline V gene encodes CDR1 SQVTM and CDR2 ANQGSEA.

The chain employs TRBV9 and TRBJ2-2; D unclear. The CDR3 totals 16 residues. The V end was cut by 0 bases, the J end by 5 bases, with 14 bases between. CDR1 and CDR2 from the germline V gene are SGDLS and YYNGEE. The CDR3 DNA is TGTGCCAGCAGCGTAGGAGGTCTCCCTCAGACCGGGGAGCTGTTTTTT. Amino acids: CASSVGGLPQTGELFF.

The chain has TRBV15 and TRBJ2-7; a weak D match, TRBD1 (6 bases). The ends were cut back, 0 bases at V and 2 bases at J, with 11 bases in the middle. This CDR3 contains 15 residues. Germline CDR1 is LNHNV and CDR2 is YYDKDF (reference sequence). The CDR3 sequence: CATSRDSRGPYEQYF. The DNA for the CDR3 is TGTGCCACCAGCAGAGATTCCAGGGGTCCCTACGAGCAGTACTTC.

The genes are TRBV7-2 and TRBJ1-1; tentatively, D is TRBD1 (6 bases). The ends were cut back, 4 bases at V and 11 bases at J, with 20 bases in the middle. This CDR3 has 14 amino acids. Germline CDR1 and CDR2: SGHTA and FQGNSA. CDR3: CASSSPGRGLFAFF. The CDR3 DNA follows: TGTGCCAGCAGCTCCCCTGGCAGGGGCTTGTTCGCTTTCTTT.

The J gene is TRBJ2-7, the V gene TRBV5-1, with 9 bases fitting TRBD1. This CDR3 is built from 14 residues. Germline V gene lookup returns CDR1 SGHRS and CDR2 YFSETQ. Trimming took 4 bases from V and 3 from J; bases not matched to a gene: 5. The CDR3 spells CASSIGTGLYEQYF. The CDR3, as DNA: TGCGCCAGCAGCATCGGGACAGGGCTCTACGAGCAGTACTTC.

This rearrangement joins TRBV2 to TRBJ2-1, with 8 bases aligning to TRBD2. The CDR3 extends over 15 amino acids. V gave up 6 bases and J gave up 8 bases; unmatched junction bases: 12. In germline, CDR1 is SNHLY, CDR2 FYNNEI. The CDR3 DNA reads as TGTGCCAGCAGCGAACGGGCGGGGGGTAGAGATGAGCAGTTCTTC. This sequence encodes CASSERAGGRDEQFF. The full variable domain, completed using reference TRBV2 and TRBJ2-1, is EPEVTQTPSHQVTQMGQEVILRCVPISNHLYFYWYRQILGQKVEFLVSFYNNEISEKSEIFDDQFSVERPDGSNFTLKIRSTKLEDSAMYFCASSERAGGRDEQFFGPGTRLTVL.

V is TRBV29-1 and J is TRBJ1-2; 9 nucleotides agree with TRBD1. The CDR3 sequence is 14 residues long. With V trimmed by 6 bases and J by 4 bases, 9 bases remained unmatched. From germline, CDR1 is SQVTM and CDR2 ANQGSEA. The CDR3 DNA reads TGCAGCGTCACAGGGGGCGCCGAATTCTATGGCTACACCTTC. This sequence encodes CSVTGGAEFYGYTF.

The chain employs TRBV6-6 and TRBJ1-6; 9 nucleotides agree with TRBD1. The CDR3 sequence is 14 residues long. Trimming cost V 6 bases and J 8 bases; bases outside gene matches: 5. Germline CDR1 and CDR2: MNHNY and SVGAGI (reference sequence). The DNA of the CDR3 is TGTGCCAGCAGGAGGGACAGGGCCCATTCACCCCTCCACTTT. Translation: CASRRDRAHSPLHF.

The chain uses TRBV7-9 and TRBJ2-5; D is possibly TRBD2 (5 bases). Trimming left V 7 bases short and J 0 bases short, with 6 bases between. The CDR3 spans 12 residues. The germline gives CDR1 SEHNR, CDR2 FQNEAQ (reference sequence). CDR3 sequence reads: CASMDYQETQYF. CDR3 DNA sequence: TGTGCCAGCATGGACTACCAAGAGACCCAGTACTTC.

The V gene is TRBV28, the J gene TRBJ2-5; the match to TRBD2 covers 14 bases. The CDR3 has 15 residues. V shed 6 bases and J 7 bases; nucleotides not matched to a gene: 7. CDR1 is MDHEN and CDR2 is SYDVKM in the germline V gene. The CDR3 sequence is CASRATSGGGWTQYF. In nucleotides, the CDR3 is TGTGCCAGCAGGGCGACTAGCGGGGGGGGTTGGACCCAGTACTTC.

There are a few counts of this clone. The sample holds other DNA sequences that translate to the same CDR3. The chain recombines TRBV29-1 with TRBJ2-7, with a weak D call TRBD1 (6 bases). Trimming removed 5 bases from V and 2 bases from J, with 10 bases in between. The CDR3 consists of 12 residues. The germline V gene encodes CDR1 SQVTM and CDR2 ANQGSEA. The CDR3 here is CSVLTGPYEQYF. As DNA, the CDR3 is TGCAGCGTTTTAACAGGGCCCTACGAGCAGTACTTC.

This rearrangement joins TRBV7-2 to TRBJ2-2, with a possible D match to TRBD1 (7 bases). CDR1 SGHTA and CDR2 FQGNSA come from the germline V gene. Between the trimmed V and J ends, which lost 2 bases and 7 bases, there was a span of 11 bases. CDR3 length equals 14 residues. DNA for the CDR3: TGTGCCAGCAGCTTACTCAGGGGGGACGGGGAGCTGTTTTTT. It is translated as CASSLLRGDGELFF.

The chain carries TRBV10-2 and TRBJ2-2, with D perhaps TRBD1 (6 bases). The CDR3 sequence is 15 residues long. The V and J ends lost 6 bases and 7 bases respectively, with 18 bases between them. Germline values: CDR1 WSHSY, CDR2 SAAADI. This CDR3 is CASREVQQGFGELFF. The DNA for the CDR3 is TGCGCCAGCAGAGAGGTTCAGCAGGGGTTCGGGGAGCTGTTTTTT.

This clone was detected only once. This sequence joins TRBV2 and TRBJ2-5; perhaps TRBD2 as D (6 bases). The germline CDR1 and CDR2 sequences are SNHLY and FYNNEI. The length of the CDR3 is 11 residues. Trimming shortened V by 9 bases and J by 7 bases, and 12 bases separated the two germline ends. This CDR3 is CARGTGPTQYF. The CDR3 DNA is TGTGCCAGGGGGACTGGGCCGACCCAGTACTTC.

The V and J genes are TRBV7-9 and TRBJ1-2; 8 positions agree with TRBD1. Looked up from germline, CDR1 is SEHNR and CDR2 is FQNEAQ (reference sequence). Trimming at V came to 5 bases and at J to 4 bases, leaving 15 bases not matched to a gene. The length of the CDR3 is 17 residues. CDR3 nucleotide sequence: TGTGCCAGCAGCCCCCCTCCCGGACAGGGAGTCCTCTATGGCTACACCTTC. Translating gives CASSPPPGQGVLYGYTF.

The CDR3 region has the DNA TGTGCCAGCAGCTTAGACACCGCCGAGCAGTACTTC. Its protein is CASSLDTAEQYF. V gene TRBV7-6 combines with J gene TRBJ2-7, with D uncertain. The CDR3 has 12 residues. Per germline, CDR1 SGHVS and CDR2 FNYEAQ. The V and J ends lost 1 base and 6 bases respectively, with 7 bases between them. Filled out from reference TRBV7-6 and TRBJ2-7, the complete variable domain reads GAGVSQSPRYKVTKRGQDVALRCDPISGHVSLYWYRQALGQGPEFLTYFNYEAQQDKSGLPNDRFSAERPEGSISTLTIQRTEQRDSAMYRCASSLDTAEQYFGPGTRLTVT.

The genes are TRBV5-4 and TRBJ2-1; 7 bases align to TRBD1. The germline V gene has CDR1 SGHNT and CDR2 YYREEE (reference sequence). The V and J ends lost 0 bases and 2 bases, in that order; junction bases with no gene match: 8. The CDR3 sequence is 17 residues long. The CDR3 reads CASSLGGWTGAYNEQFF. The CDR3 coding sequence is TGTGCCAGCAGCTTGGGGGGTTGGACAGGAGCCTACAATGAGCAGTTCTTC.

The V call is TRBV7-2, the J call TRBJ2-2, with TRBD2 identical over 9 bases. J lost 0 bases, V lost 8 bases, and 10 bases had no gene match. CDR3 length equals 17 residues. CDR1 and CDR2 from the germline V gene are SGHTA and FQGNSA. The CDR3 here is CASSLVAGDANTGELFF. DNA for the CDR3: TGTGCCAGCTCACTCGTAGCGGGGGACGCGAACACCGGGGAGCTGTTTTTT.